The source of this T cell receptor (beta chain) is a study of beta chain features in type 1 diabetes. This clone was counted at least ten times. Looked up from germline, CDR1 is SGHDN and CDR2 is FVKESK. CDR3 length equals 16 residues. After removal of 4 bases from V and 1 base from J, the junction contained 7 bases not matched to a gene. Expressed TCRB transcripts got sequenced, as all isolated RNA was reverse transcribed. Some clones are missing from TCRdb's copy, which holds only in-frame ones; the method was immunoSEQ multiplex PCR. The sample shows fewer than 150,000 clones, roughly 7.2% of them seen only once.

The V call is TRBV14, the J call TRBJ2-7; 10 bases line up with TRBD1. This sequence was found in a woman in her 30s in good health. The sample consisted of central memory CD4+ T cells from blood. The CDR3 loop is CASSRAGTGVSYEQYF. The CDR3 DNA is TGTGCCAGCAGCCGAGCCGGGACAGGGGTTTCCTACGAGCAGTACTTC.